These T cell receptor beta chains were read from a single sample in a study of cytomegalovirus exposure and HLA in healthy donors. Generated by immunoSEQ multiplex PCR, the TCRdb table keeps only in-frame clones and is missing some. Among 190,000 or so clones listed, 75% to 85% were seen once. The sequenced sample was PBMCs. The receptors originated from a boy aged 5-17 years in good health and CMV-seronegative. CDR3s include the opening cysteine and the closing phenylalanine or tryptophan. A D gene is named only where the DNA matches it firmly.

J,length,V,D,CDR3,DNA
TRBJ1-1,15,TRBV6-1,.,CASNPREPGDTEAFF,TGTGCCAGCAACCCGAGGGAGCCCGGGGACACTGAAGCTTTCTTT
TRBJ1-2,13,TRBV5-1,TRBD1,CASSLGQGDGYTF,TGCGCCAGCAGCTTGGGACAGGGGGACGGCTACACCTTC
TRBJ1-2,13,TRBV7-8,TRBD1,CASSSTGYYGYTF,TGTGCCAGCAGCTCGACAGGGTACTATGGCTACACCTTC
TRBJ2-3,16,TRBV9,TRBD2,CASSPRLAGAQDTQYF,TGTGCCAGCAGCCCGAGACTAGCGGGAGCGCAAGATACGCAGTATTTT
TRBJ2-3,15,TRBV12-5,.,CASGLGGGDGDTQYF,TGTGCTAGTGGTTTAGGTGGGGGCGACGGAGATACGCAGTATTTT
TRBJ2-3,13,TRBV6-5,.,CASSLLGTDTQYF,TGTGCCAGCAGCCTCCTCGGCACAGATACGCAGTATTTT
TRBJ2-3,16,TRBV7-2,TRBD2,CASSSGGGREADTQYF,TGTGCCAGCAGCTCCGGGGGCGGGAGGGAGGCAGATACGCAGTATTTT
TRBJ1-1,12,TRBV18,.,CASSPPSTEAFF,TGTGCCAGCTCACCACCCTCCACTGAAGCTTTCTTT
TRBJ2-2,17,TRBV9,.,CASSGQERDWATGELFF,TGTGCCAGCAGCGGACAGGAGCGGGATTGGGCCACCGGGGAGCTGTTTTTT
TRBJ1-6,16,TRBV30,TRBD1,CAWKRGQGARNSPLHF,TGTGCCTGGAAACGAGGGCAGGGGGCTCGGAATTCACCCCTCCACTTT
TRBJ1-1,14,TRBV6-6,.,CASSDQGGGTEAFF,TGTGCCAGCAGCGATCAGGGTGGCGGAACTGAAGCTTTCTTT
TRBJ2-5,15,TRBV5-4,TRBD2,CASRSTSGGQETQYF,TGTGCCAGCAGGTCGACTAGCGGGGGGCAAGAGACCCAGTACTTC